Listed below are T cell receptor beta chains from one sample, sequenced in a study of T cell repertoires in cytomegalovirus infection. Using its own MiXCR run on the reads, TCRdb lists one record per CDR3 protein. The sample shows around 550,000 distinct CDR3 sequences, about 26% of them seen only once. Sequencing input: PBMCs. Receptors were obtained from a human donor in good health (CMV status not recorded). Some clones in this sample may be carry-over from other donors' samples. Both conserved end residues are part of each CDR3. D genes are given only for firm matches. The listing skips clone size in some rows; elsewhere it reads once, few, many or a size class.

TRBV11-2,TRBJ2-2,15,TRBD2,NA,TGTGCCAGCAGCAAGGGACTAGCGGGAGTCGGGGAGCTGTTTTTT,CASSKGLAGVGELFF
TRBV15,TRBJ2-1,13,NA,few,TGTGCCACCGGTTCGCGGTCCCACAATGAGCAGTTCTTC,CATGSRSHNEQFF
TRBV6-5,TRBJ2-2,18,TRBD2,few,TGTGCCAGCAGTTCCCCGATTCTCGGCGGGAGACGCACCGGGGAGCTGTTTTTT,CASSSPILGGRRTGELFF
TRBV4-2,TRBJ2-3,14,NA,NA,TGTGCCAGCAGCGATCGAAGGAGCACAGATACGCAGTATTTT,CASSDRRSTDTQYF
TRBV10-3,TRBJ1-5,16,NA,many,TGTGCCACCAGGGACGTTGGGCCCGTTAGCAATCAGCCCCAGCATTTT,CATRDVGPVSNQPQHF
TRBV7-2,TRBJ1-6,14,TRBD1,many,TGTGCCAGCAGCAGTGACAGGGGAAGATCACCCCTCCACTTT,CASSSDRGRSPLHF
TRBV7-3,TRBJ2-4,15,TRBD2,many,TGTGCCAGCAGCTCGGGGACTAGCGGGAGCGACATTCAGTACTTC,CASSSGTSGSDIQYF
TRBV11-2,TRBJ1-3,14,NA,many,TGTGCCAGCAGCTTATACACCGTTGGAACCACCATATATTTT,CASSLYTVGTTIYF
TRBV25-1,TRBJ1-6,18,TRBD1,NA,TGTGCCAGCAGTGCCTCCGGGACAGGGGGGAAGATAATTCACCCCCTCCACTTT,CASSASGTGGKIIHPLHF
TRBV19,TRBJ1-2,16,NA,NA,TGTGCCAGTAAAGGTCCCCCCGAACGGGCCCCCTATGGCTACACCTTC,CASKGPPERAPYGYTF
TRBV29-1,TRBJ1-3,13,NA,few,TGCAGCGTTGTCCGGGAAGAAGAAAACACCATATATTTT,CSVVREEENTIYF
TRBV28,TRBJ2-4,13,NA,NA,TGTGCCAGCAGCCCGTTAGTGGGAAACATTCAGTACTTC,CASSPLVGNIQYF
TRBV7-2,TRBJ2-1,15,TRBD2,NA,TGTGCCAGCAGCTTTAGGCTAGCGGGCTACAATGAGCAGTTCTTC,CASSFRLAGYNEQFF
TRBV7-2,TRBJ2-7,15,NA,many,TGTGCCAGCAGCTCACATCCGGCGAGCGGCTACGAGCAGTACTTC,CASSSHPASGYEQYF
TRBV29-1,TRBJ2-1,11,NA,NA,TGCAGCGTTAAAACCGGGTCAGTTTTACTCTTC,CSVKTGSVLLF
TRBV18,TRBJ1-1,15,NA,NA,TGTGCCAGCTCACCGAAGAGGGCTTGGGGCACTGAAGCTTTCTTT,CASSPKRAWGTEAFF
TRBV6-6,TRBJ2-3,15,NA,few,TGTGCCAGCAGTGCCGGGTTGGGGGCTGCAGATACGCAGTATTTT,CASSAGLGAADTQYF
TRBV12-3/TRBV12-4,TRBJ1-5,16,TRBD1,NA,TGTGCCAGCAGTCCAAAGACAGGGAATAGCAATCAGCCCCAGCATTTT,CASSPKTGNSNQPQHF
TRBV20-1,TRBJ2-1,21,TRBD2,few,TGCAGTGCTAGAGGATGGGGTCGTAGGACTAGCGGAGCCAGAACCTACAATGAGCAGTTCTTC,CSARGWGRRTSGARTYNEQFF
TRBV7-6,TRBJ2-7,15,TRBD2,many,TGTGCCAGCAGCTCAACAGCGGGGAGCTATTCCGAGCAGTACTTC,CASSSTAGSYSEQYF
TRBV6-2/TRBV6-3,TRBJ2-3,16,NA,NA,TGTGCCAGCAGTTACTCTGGAGACAACCCGACAGATACGCAGTATTTT,CASSYSGDNPTDTQYF
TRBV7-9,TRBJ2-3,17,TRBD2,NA,TGTGCCAGCAGCTTAGTGCTAGCGGGAGGGATCACAGATACGCAGTATTTT,CASSLVLAGGITDTQYF
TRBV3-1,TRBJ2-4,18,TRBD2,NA,TGTGCCAGCAGCCTCGGGACTAGCGGGGTACTAGCCAAAAACATTCAGTACTTC,CASSLGTSGVLAKNIQYF
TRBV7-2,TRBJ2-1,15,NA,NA,TGTGCCAGCAGCCGGGACCGTCAGACCTACAATGAGCAGTTCTTC,CASSRDRQTYNEQFF
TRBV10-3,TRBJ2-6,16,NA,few,TGTGCCATCACAAGACAGCTCCTCTCTGGGGCCAACGTCCTGACTTTC,CAITRQLLSGANVLTF
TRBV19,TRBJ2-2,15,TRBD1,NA,TGTGCCAGTACCCCGGGACAGGGGATAACCGGGGAGCTGTTTTTT,CASTPGQGITGELFF
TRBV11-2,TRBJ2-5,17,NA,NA,TGTGCCAGCAGCTTAGATTGGGCGGCCCTGGGGGGAGAGACCCAGTACTTC,CASSLDWAALGGETQYF
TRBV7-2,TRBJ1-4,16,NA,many,TGTGCCAGCAGCTTTATCGGGGGCCCTCCCGGGAAAAAACTGTTTTTT,CASSFIGGPPGKKLFF
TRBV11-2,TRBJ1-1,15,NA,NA,TGTGCCAGCAGCTTGCGCTTTAAGGGATTCACTGAAGCTTTCTTT,CASSLRFKGFTEAFF
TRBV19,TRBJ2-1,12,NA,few,TGTGCCAGTAGTACGCCGTCTGGTGAGCAGTTCTTC,CASSTPSGEQFF
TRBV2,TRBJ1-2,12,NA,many,TGTGCCAGCTGGACGGTTAACTATGGCTACACCTTC,CASWTVNYGYTF
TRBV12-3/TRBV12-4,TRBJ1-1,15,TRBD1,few,TGTGCCAGCAGTTCAGCGGGACAGGGGGCCGCTGAAGCTTTCTTT,CASSSAGQGAAEAFF
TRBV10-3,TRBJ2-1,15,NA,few,TGTGCCATCAGCCCTGCCGGTCCAACCTACAATGAGCAGTTCTTC,CAISPAGPTYNEQFF
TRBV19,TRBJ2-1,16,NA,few,TGTGCCAGTAGCAAAGGGGCAGGGGGGGGGTACAATGAGCAGTTCTTC,CASSKGAGGGYNEQFF
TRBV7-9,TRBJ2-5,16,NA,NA,TGTGCCAGCCGCCTTTGGGGCAGCGGACCTCAAGAGACCCAGTACTTC,CASRLWGSGPQETQYF
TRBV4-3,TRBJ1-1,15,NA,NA,TGCGCCAGCAGCCAAGTTGGGACCGCGAACACTGAAGCTTTCTTT,CASSQVGTANTEAFF
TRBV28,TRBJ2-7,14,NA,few,TGTGCCAGCAGCCCTCGAGCAGGGTTGCGGGAGCAGTACTTC,CASSPRAGLREQYF
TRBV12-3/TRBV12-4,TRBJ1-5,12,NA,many,TGTGCCAGCAGTTCCTACAATCAGCCCCAGCATTTT,CASSSYNQPQHF
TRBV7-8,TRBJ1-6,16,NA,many,TGTGCCAGCAGCTTATATGAGGGTGGATTTGGGTCACCCCTCCACTTT,CASSLYEGGFGSPLHF
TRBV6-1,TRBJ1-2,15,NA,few,TGTGCCAGCAGTGAACCCAAGGCAGCAAACTATGGCTACACCTTC,CASSEPKAANYGYTF
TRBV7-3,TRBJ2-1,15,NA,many,TGTGCCAGCGCCCCAGGGCCGGGAGCCTACAATGAGCAGTTCTTC,CASAPGPGAYNEQFF
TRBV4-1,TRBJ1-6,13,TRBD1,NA,TGTGCCAGCCGGGACAGGGGTAGTTCACCCCTCCACTTT,CASRDRGSSPLHF
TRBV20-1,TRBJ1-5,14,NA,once,TGCAGTGCCGTCCATGGTGCCAGCAATCAGCCCCAGCATTTT,CSAVHGASNQPQHF
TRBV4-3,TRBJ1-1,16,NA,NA,TGCGCCAGCAGCCAAACGGGCCGGACAGCGAACACTGAAGCTTTCTTT,CASSQTGRTANTEAFF
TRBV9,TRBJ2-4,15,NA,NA,TGTGCCAGCAGCGTTAACGGGGAATCTAAAAACATTCAGTACTTC,CASSVNGESKNIQYF
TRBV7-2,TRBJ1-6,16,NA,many,TGTGCCAGCAGCTCCCGTGGGGCGATGGATGATTCACCCCTCCACTTT,CASSSRGAMDDSPLHF
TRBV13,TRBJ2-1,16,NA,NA,TGTGCCAGCAGCCCTCGCCCCCTTCTAGGATCGAGGGAGCAGTTCTTC,CASSPRPLLGSREQFF
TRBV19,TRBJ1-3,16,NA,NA,TGTGCCAGTAATCAATTCATGGGACACTCTGGAAACACCATATATTTT,CASNQFMGHSGNTIYF
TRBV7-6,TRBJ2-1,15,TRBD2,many,TGTGCCAGCAGCCTCCGACTAGCGGGGGCCAATGAGCAGTTCTTC,CASSLRLAGANEQFF
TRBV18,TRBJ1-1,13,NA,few,TGTGCCAGCTCACCATCCAGGGGCACTGAAGCTTTCTTT,CASSPSRGTEAFF
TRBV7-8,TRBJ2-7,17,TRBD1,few,TGTGCCAGCAGCTCCCATGGGACAGGGATAAGCTCCTACGAGCAGTACTTC,CASSSHGTGISSYEQYF
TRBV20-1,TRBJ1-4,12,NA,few,TGCAGTGCTAGTTCAACAATCCCGTATCTGTTTTTT,CSASSTIPYLFF
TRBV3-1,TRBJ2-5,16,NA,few,TGTGCCAGCAGCCAAGACCCCTCAGCGGAGCTTGCGACCCAGTACTTC,CASSQDPSAELATQYF
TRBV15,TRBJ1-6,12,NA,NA,TGTGCCACCAGCAGAGATCTTGCGCCCCTCCACTTT,CATSRDLAPLHF
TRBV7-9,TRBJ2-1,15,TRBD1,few,TGTGCCAGCAGTGCCGGGACAGGGTCGGCCAATGAGCAGTTCTTC,CASSAGTGSANEQFF
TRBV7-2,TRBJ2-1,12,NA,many,TGTGCCAGCAGTCCTCTAGCTAATGAGCAGTTCTTC,CASSPLANEQFF